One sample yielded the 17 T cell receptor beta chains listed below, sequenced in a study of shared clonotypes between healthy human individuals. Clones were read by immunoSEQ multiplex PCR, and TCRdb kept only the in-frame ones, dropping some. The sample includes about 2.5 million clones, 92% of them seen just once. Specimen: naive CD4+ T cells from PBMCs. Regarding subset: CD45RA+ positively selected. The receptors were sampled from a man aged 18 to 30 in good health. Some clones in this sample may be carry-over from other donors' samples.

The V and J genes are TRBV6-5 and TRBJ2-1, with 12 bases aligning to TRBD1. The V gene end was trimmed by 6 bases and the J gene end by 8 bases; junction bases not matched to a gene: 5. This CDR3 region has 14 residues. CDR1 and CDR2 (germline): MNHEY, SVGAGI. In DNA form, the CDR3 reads TGTGCCAGCAGGCAGGGACAGGGGGCAGATGAGCAGTTCTTC. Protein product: CASRQGQGADEQFF.

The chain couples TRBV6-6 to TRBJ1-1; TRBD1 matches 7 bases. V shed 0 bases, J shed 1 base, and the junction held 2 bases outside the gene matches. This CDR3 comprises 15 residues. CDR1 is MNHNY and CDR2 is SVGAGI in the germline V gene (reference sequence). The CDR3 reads CASSYSGQQNTEAFF. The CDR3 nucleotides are TGTGCCAGCAGTTACTCGGGACAGCAGAACACTGAAGCTTTCTTT.

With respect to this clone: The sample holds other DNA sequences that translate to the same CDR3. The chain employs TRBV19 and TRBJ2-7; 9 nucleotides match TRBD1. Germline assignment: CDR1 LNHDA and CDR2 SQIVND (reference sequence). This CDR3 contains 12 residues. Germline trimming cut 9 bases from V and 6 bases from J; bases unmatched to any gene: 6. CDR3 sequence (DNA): TGTGCCAGCAGACAGGGGGTTTCCGAGCAGTACTTC. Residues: CASRQGVSEQYF.

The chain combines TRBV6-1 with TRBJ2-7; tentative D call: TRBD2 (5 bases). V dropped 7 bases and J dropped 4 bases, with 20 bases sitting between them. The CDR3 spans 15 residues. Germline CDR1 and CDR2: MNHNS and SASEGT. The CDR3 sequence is CASNPRGGKSYEQYF. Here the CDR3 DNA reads TGTGCCAGCAACCCACGTGGAGGTAAGAGTTACGAGCAGTACTTC.

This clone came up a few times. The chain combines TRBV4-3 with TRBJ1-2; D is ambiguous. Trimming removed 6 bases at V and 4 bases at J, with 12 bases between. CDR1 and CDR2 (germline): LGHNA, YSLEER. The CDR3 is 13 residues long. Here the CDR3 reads CASSKGSPYGYTF. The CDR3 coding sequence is TGCGCCAGCAGTAAGGGAAGCCCCTATGGCTACACCTTC.

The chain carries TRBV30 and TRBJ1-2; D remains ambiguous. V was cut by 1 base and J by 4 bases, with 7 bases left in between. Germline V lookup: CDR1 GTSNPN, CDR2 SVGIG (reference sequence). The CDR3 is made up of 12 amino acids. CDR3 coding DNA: TGTGCCTGGAGTGCCTTCCCCTATGGCTACACCTTC. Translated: CAWSAFPYGYTF.

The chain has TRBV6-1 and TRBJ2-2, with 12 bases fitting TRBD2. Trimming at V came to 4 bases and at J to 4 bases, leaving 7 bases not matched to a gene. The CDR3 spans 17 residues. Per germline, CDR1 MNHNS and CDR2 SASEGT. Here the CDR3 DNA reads TGTGCCAGCAGTGGGCTAGCGGGAGGGACGGGCACCGGGGAGCTGTTTTTT. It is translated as CASSGLAGGTGTGELFF.

Written as DNA, the CDR3 is TGTGCCAGCAGCTTAGGGGGTTTGGGGCGGGAGGTCGATGAGCAGTTCTTC. Translated, it gives CASSLGGLGREVDEQFF. V is TRBV11-3 and J is TRBJ2-1, with 8 bases lining up with TRBD2. This CDR3 has 17 amino acids. Germline V gene data show CDR1 as SGHNT and CDR2 as YENEEA. V lost 1 base, J lost 8 bases, and 13 bases stayed unmatched.

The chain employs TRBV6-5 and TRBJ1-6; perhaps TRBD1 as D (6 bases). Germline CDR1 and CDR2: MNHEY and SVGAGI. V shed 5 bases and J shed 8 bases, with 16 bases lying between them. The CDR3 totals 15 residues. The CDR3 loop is CASSNGQLRDSPLHF. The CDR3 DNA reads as TGTGCCAGCAGTAACGGACAGTTGCGGGATTCACCCCTCCACTTT.

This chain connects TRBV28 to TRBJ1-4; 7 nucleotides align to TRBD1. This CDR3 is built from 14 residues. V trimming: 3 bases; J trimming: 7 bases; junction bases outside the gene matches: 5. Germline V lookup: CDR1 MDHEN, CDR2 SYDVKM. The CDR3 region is CASSFSGGGEKLFF. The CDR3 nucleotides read TGTGCCAGCAGTTTTTCAGGGGGTGGTGAAAAACTGTTTTTT.

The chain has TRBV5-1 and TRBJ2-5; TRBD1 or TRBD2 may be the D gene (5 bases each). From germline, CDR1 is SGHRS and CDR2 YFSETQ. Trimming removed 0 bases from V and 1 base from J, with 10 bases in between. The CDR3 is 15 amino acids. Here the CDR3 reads CASSLAGATQETQYF. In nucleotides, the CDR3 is TGCGCCAGCAGCTTGGCCGGGGCTACCCAAGAGACCCAGTACTTC.

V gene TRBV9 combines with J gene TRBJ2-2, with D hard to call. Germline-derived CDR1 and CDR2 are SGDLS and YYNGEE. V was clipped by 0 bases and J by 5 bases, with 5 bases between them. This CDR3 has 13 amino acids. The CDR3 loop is CASSVVETGELFF. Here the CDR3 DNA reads TGTGCCAGCAGCGTAGTAGAGACCGGGGAGCTGTTTTTT.

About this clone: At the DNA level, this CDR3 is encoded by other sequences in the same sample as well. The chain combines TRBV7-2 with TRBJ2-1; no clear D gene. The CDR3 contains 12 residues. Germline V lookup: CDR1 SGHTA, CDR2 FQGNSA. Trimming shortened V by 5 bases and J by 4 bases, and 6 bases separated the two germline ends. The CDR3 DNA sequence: TGTGCCAGCAGCCCCCTGTACAATGAGCAGTTCTTC. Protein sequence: CASSPLYNEQFF. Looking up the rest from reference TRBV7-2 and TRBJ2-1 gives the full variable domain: GAGVSQSPSNKVTEKGKDVELRCDPISGHTALYWYRQSLGQGLEFLIYFQGNSAPDKSGLPSDRFSAERTGGSVSTLTIQRTQQEDSAVYLCASSPLYNEQFFGPGTRLTVL.

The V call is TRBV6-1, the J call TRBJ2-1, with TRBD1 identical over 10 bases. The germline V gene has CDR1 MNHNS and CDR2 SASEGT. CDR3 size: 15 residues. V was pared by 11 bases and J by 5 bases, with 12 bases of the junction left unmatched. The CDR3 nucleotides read TGTGCCGGCAAGACAGGGGGCAATTTGGACAATGAGCAGTTCTTC. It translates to CAGKTGGNLDNEQFF.

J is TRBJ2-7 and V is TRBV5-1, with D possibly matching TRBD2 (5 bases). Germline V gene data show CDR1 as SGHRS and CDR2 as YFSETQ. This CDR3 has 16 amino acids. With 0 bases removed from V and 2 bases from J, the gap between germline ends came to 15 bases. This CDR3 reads CASSLDRTAFPYEQYF. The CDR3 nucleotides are TGCGCCAGCAGCTTGGACCGGACTGCCTTCCCCTACGAGCAGTACTTC.

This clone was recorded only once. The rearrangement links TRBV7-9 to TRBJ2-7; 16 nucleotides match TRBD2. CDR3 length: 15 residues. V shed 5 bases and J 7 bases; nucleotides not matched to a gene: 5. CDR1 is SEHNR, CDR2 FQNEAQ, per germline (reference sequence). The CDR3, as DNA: TGTGCCAGCAGCCGGTCGGGACTAGCGGGAGGGGAGCAGTACTTC. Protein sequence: CASSRSGLAGGEQYF.

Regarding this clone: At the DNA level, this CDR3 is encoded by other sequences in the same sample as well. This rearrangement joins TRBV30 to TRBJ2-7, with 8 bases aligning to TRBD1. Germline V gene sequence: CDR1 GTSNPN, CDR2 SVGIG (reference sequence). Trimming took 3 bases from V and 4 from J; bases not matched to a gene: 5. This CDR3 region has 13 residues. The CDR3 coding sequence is TGTGCCTGGAGCGCCGACAGGGGTTACGAGCAGTACTTC. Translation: CAWSADRGYEQYF.